Below, one T cell receptor beta chain is given with its context. Its antigen is as yet unknown. This specimen comes from a study of cytotoxic CD8 clonotypes in ibrutinib-treated CLL. Study-level points and caveats: Once treatment began, public clonotypes, which were uncommon, contracted or stayed stable.

The data were produced by immunoSEQ multiplex PCR, yet TCRdb's version contains in-frame clones alone and is incomplete. The sample records fewer than 200,000 clones, roughly 80% being singletons. Germline assignment: CDR1 SGHRS and CDR2 YFSETQ. This CDR3 has 14 amino acids. Trimming stripped 2 bases from V and 1 base from J, with 8 bases between. V usage is TRBV5-1 and J usage is TRBJ2-3; D possibly matches TRBD1 or TRBD2 (5 bases each). The specimen comprised PBMCs, sampled after 24 months of ibrutinib treatment. The TCR sequence derives from a human donor with chronic lymphocytic leukemia. The DNA of the CDR3 is TGCGCCAGCAGCTTCGGGGACGGCACAGATACGCAGTATTTT. Amino acids: CASSFGDGTDTQYF.